Following are 19 T cell receptor beta chains from one sample sequenced in a study of CD8 T cells in Susac syndrome. cDNA came from about 0.51 to 1 ug RNA primed by random hexamers. TCRdb processed the immunoSEQ multiplex PCR reads anew with MiXCR; each CDR3 protein has one entry. Here the sample spans more than 150,000 distinct CDR3 sequences, around 95% being singletons. The sample taken for sequencing was CD4+ T cells from PBMCs. All receptors come from a human donor with Susac syndrome.

This clonotype has only one observation. This rearrangement joins TRBV5-4 to TRBJ2-5, with D hard to call. The CDR3 spans 14 residues. Trimming cost V 3 bases and J 1 base, with 10 bases left between them. Per germline, CDR1 SGHNT and CDR2 YYREEE (reference sequence). The CDR3, as DNA: TGTGCCAGCAGCTCACAGACGATCCAAGAGACCCAGTACTTC. It encodes CASSSQTIQETQYF. The whole variable domain, remainder taken from reference TRBV5-4 and TRBJ2-5, is ETGVTQSPTHLIKTRGQQVTLRCSSQSGHNTVSWYQQALGQGPQFIFQYYREEENGRGNFPPRFSGLQFPNYSSELNVNALELDDSALYLCASSSQTIQETQYFGPGTRLLVL.

This clonotype has only one observation. This chain links TRBV12-3 or TRBV12-4 with TRBJ2-7; D ambiguous. The CDR3 has 13 amino acids. With 3 bases removed from V and 6 bases from J, the gap between germline ends came to 12 bases. The CDR3 DNA is TGTGCCAGCAGTTTTTTAAGGGTCCGCGAGCAGTACTTC. It translates to CASSFLRVREQYF.

The J gene is TRBJ2-3, the V gene TRBV15; no firm D call. V was clipped by 0 bases and J by 4 bases, with 8 bases between them. There are 14 residues in the CDR3. Germline V gene lookup returns CDR1 LNHNV and CDR2 YYDKDF (reference sequence). CDR3 residues: CATSRDLAADTQYF. Here the CDR3 DNA reads TGTGCCACCAGCAGAGATTTGGCGGCAGATACGCAGTATTTT.

V is TRBV9 and J is TRBJ2-2; 8 positions match TRBD2. Per the germline V gene, CDR1 is SGDLS and CDR2 is YYNGEE. CDR3 size: 15 residues. V dropped 0 bases and J dropped 6; count of bases not matched to a gene: 4. The CDR3 region has the DNA TGTGCCAGCAGCGTAGCCGGGGGGGCCGCCGGGGAGCTGTTTTTT. As protein: CASSVAGGAAGELFF.

The chain is built from TRBV29-1 and TRBJ1-4; D gene unclear. Per the germline V gene, CDR1 is SQVTM and CDR2 is ANQGSEA. Trimming stripped 1 base from V and 2 bases from J, with 5 bases between. The CDR3 has 13 amino acids. The CDR3 DNA reads as TGCAGCGTTGAAGCGGGGACTAATGAAAAACTGTTTTTT. Its protein is CSVEAGTNEKLFF.

In its sample, this clonotype was seen a few times. This chain uses TRBV5-4 with TRBJ1-2, with TRBD1 matching 7 bases. The CDR3 runs to 14 residues. With V trimmed by 1 base and J by 6 bases, 6 bases remained unmatched. The V gene's germline CDR1 is SGHNT and CDR2 YYREEE (reference sequence). As DNA, the CDR3 is TGTGCCAGCAGCTTGAACAGGGGAATGGATGGCTACACCTTC. Translating gives CASSLNRGMDGYTF.

The chain links TRBV9 to TRBJ2-5; 7 nucleotides line up with TRBD2. Germline V lookup: CDR1 SGDLS, CDR2 YYNGEE. The CDR3 runs 15 residues. The junction had 4 bases not matched to a gene; V was cut back by 0 bases and J by 2 bases. This CDR3 is CASSVATSEQETQYF. The CDR3 nucleotides read TGTGCCAGCAGCGTAGCTACTAGCGAGCAAGAGACCCAGTACTTC.

This clonotype has a single count. The rearrangement links TRBV6-6 to TRBJ1-4; D not certain. Germline V gene data show CDR1 as MNHNY and CDR2 as SVGAGI (reference sequence). Trimming left V 2 bases short and J 8 bases short, with 6 bases between. CDR3 size: 12 residues. CDR3 region: CASSYEEEKLFF. In DNA form, the CDR3 reads TGTGCCAGCAGTTACGAAGAGGAAAAACTGTTTTTT.

The CDR3 protein is CASSELAAGANVLTF. DNA of the CDR3: TGTGCCAGTAGTGAACTAGCGGCTGGGGCCAACGTCCTGACTTTC. The chain recombines TRBV19 with TRBJ2-6, with 8 bases fitting TRBD2. This CDR3 contains 15 residues. J lost 2 bases, V lost 5 bases, and 2 bases had no gene match. In germline, CDR1 is LNHDA, CDR2 SQIVND (reference sequence).

The CDR3 nucleotides read TGCAGTGCTAGGAGACAGGGGGTCCACGAGCAGTACTTC. Its translation is CSARRQGVHEQYF. This chain uses TRBV20-1 with TRBJ2-7, with 9 bases aligning to TRBD1. The CDR3 has 13 residues. The V gene's germline CDR1 is DFQATT and CDR2 SNEGSKA (reference sequence). The V gene end was trimmed by 3 bases and the J gene end by 5 bases; junction bases not matched to a gene: 5.

V gene TRBV7-9 combines with J gene TRBJ1-5; 8 bases are shared with TRBD1. CDR3 length equals 16 residues. Germline V gene data show CDR1 as SEHNR and CDR2 as FQNEAQ (reference sequence). V gave up 5 bases and J gave up 1 base; unmatched junction bases: 7. The CDR3 region has the DNA TGTGCCAGCAGCCCCGACAGGGGAAGGAGCAATCAGCCCCAGCATTTT. It is translated as CASSPDRGRSNQPQHF.

The rearrangement links TRBV4-1 to TRBJ1-3; D ambiguous. CDR1 MGHRA and CDR2 YSYEKL come from the germline V gene. The CDR3 has 15 residues. With 1 base removed from V and 0 bases from J, the gap between germline ends came to 7 bases. The CDR3 is CASSQALGSGNTIYF. CDR3 sequence (DNA): TGCGCCAGCAGCCAAGCGCTCGGCTCTGGAAACACCATATATTTT.

The count of this clonotype is one. V usage is TRBV20-1 and J usage is TRBJ2-5, with 7 bases matching TRBD2. CDR3 length equals 15 residues. The germline V gene encodes CDR1 DFQATT and CDR2 SNEGSKA (reference sequence). V gave up 6 bases and J gave up 5 bases; unmatched junction bases: 15. CDR3 nucleotide sequence: TGCAGTGCCCAAAGACTAGCCAATACCTATGAGACCCAGTACTTC. It codes for CSAQRLANTYETQYF.

The chain joins TRBV20-1 to TRBJ1-2; D not resolved. Trimming removed 3 bases at V and 7 bases at J, with 18 bases between. The CDR3 is 14 residues long. CDR1 is DFQATT and CDR2 is SNEGSKA in the germline V gene (reference sequence). The chain's CDR3 is CSASFSTIGSGYTF. CDR3 sequence (DNA): TGCAGTGCTAGTTTTTCCACCATCGGGTCTGGCTACACCTTC.

V is TRBV20-1 and J is TRBJ2-5; D is uncertain. V lost 3 bases to trimming and J lost 2 bases, with 13 bases between them. Germline assignment: CDR1 DFQATT and CDR2 SNEGSKA (reference sequence). The CDR3 length is 14 residues. CDR3 amino acids: CSASGPGPQETQYF. The CDR3 DNA reads as TGCAGTGCTAGTGGCCCGGGCCCACAAGAGACCCAGTACTTC.

The chain has TRBV7-2 and TRBJ2-1; the D gene is possibly TRBD1 (5 bases). Germline CDR1 and CDR2: SGHTA and FQGNSA. Between the trimmed V and J ends, which lost 1 base and 4 bases, there was a span of 14 bases. This CDR3 spans 16 amino acids. CDR3 in amino acids: CASSLVTGQPYNEQFF. Here the CDR3 DNA reads TGTGCCAGCAGCTTAGTAACAGGCCAACCTTACAATGAGCAGTTCTTC.

V and J are TRBV5-6 and TRBJ1-1; no clear D. The CDR3 has 16 amino acids. From germline, CDR1 is SGHDT and CDR2 YYEEEE. V was cut by 4 bases and J by 1 base, with 17 bases left in between. The CDR3 here is CASSLLRVASNTEAFF. In DNA, the CDR3 is TGTGCCAGCAGCCTCCTTAGGGTGGCCTCGAACACTGAAGCTTTCTTT.

The chain links TRBV7-6 to TRBJ2-6; 8 bases are a match to TRBD2. The ends lost 0 bases at V and 0 bases at J; junction bases unmatched: 7. CDR3 length equals 19 residues. Germline V gene data show CDR1 as SGHVS and CDR2 as FNYEAQ. The CDR3 coding sequence is TGTGCCAGCAGCTTAGCGCACTCCGGGGGGGCCTCTGGGGCCAACGTCCTGACTTTC. This translates into CASSLAHSGGASGANVLTF.

The V call is TRBV30, the J call TRBJ1-2; D may be TRBD1 (6 bases). In germline, CDR1 is GTSNPN, CDR2 SVGIG (reference sequence). CDR3 length: 14 residues. The V end lost 0 bases, the J end lost 8 bases, and 16 bases lay between the germline ends. The CDR3 DNA reads TGTGCCTGGAGTGTACTAGGCAGGGGAGGCGGCTACACCTTC. Translation gives CAWSVLGRGGGYTF. Using reference TRBV30 and TRBJ1-2 for the parts outside the CDR3, the full variable domain is SQTIHQWPATLVQPVGSPLSLECTVEGTSNPNLYWYRQAAGRGLQLLFYSVGIGQISSEVPQNLSASRPQDRQFILSSKKLLLSDSGFYLCAWSVLGRGGGYTFGSGTRLTVV.